The rows below give T cell receptor beta chains drawn from one sample of a study of blood T cell repertoires in COVID-19. The method was immunoSEQ multiplex PCR; TCRdb's version includes in-frame clones alone and lacks a portion of them. The table records about 170,000 clones, about 80% of them present only once. The source material was peripheral blood. These receptors were taken from a middle-aged woman with COVID-19, enrolled during active disease. Each CDR3 is given with its conserved first and last residue. Fields, in order: V gene, J gene, clone size, D gene, CDR3 protein, CDR3 DNA. A D gene is named only where the DNA matches it firmly. Only some rows state a clone size, as once, few, many or a class for expanded clones.

V: TRBV27
J: TRBJ2-1
size: -
D: TRBD2
CDR3: CASSLSRPAGPYNEQFF
DNA: TGTGCCAGCAGTTTATCCCGCCCAGCGGGGCCCTACAATGAGCAGTTCTTC

V: TRBV28
J: TRBJ1-2
size: -
D: TRBD1
CDR3: CASSGSGQGGYTF
DNA: TGTGCCAGCAGTGGTTCGGGACAGGGGGGCTACACCTTC

V: TRBV9
J: TRBJ2-1
size: -
D: -
CDR3: CASSVSGANEQFF
DNA: TGTGCCAGCAGCGTATCTGGGGCCAATGAGCAGTTCTTC

V: TRBV5-6
J: TRBJ2-1
size: -
D: TRBD1
CDR3: CASSTGTGYEQFF
DNA: TGTGCCAGCAGTACCGGGACAGGGTATGAGCAGTTCTTC

V: TRBV29-1
J: TRBJ2-1
size: -
D: -
CDR3: CSVRAGDTYNEQFF
DNA: TGCAGCGTTAGGGCAGGGGACACCTACAATGAGCAGTTCTTC

V: TRBV15
J: TRBJ2-5
size: -
D: TRBD2
CDR3: CATSTTSGRSPQETQYF
DNA: TGTGCCACCAGTACGACTAGCGGGAGGTCCCCCCAAGAGACCCAGTACTTC

V: TRBV3-1/TRBV3-2
J: TRBJ1-2
size: few
D: TRBD1
CDR3: CASSHNNRGTNYGYTF
DNA: TGTGCCAGCAGCCACAATAACAGGGGGACTAACTATGGCTACACCTTC

V: TRBV2
J: TRBJ1-1
size: -
D: TRBD1
CDR3: CASQGDTEAFF
DNA: TGTGCCAGTCAGGGGGACACTGAAGCTTTCTTT

V: TRBV5-1
J: TRBJ2-5
size: -
D: TRBD1
CDR3: CASSPRQGGETQYF
DNA: TGCGCCAGCAGCCCACGACAGGGGGGGGAGACCCAGTACTTC

V: TRBV30
J: TRBJ2-1
size: -
D: TRBD2
CDR3: CATTAGTTNYNEQFF
DNA: TGTGCCACGACAGCCGGGACTACAAACTACAATGAGCAGTTCTTC

V: TRBV7-9
J: TRBJ2-1
size: -
D: TRBD2
CDR3: CASSSPSGAGNEQFF
DNA: TGTGCCAGCAGCTCCCCTAGCGGGGCTGGGAATGAGCAGTTCTTC

V: TRBV7-7
J: TRBJ2-1
size: few
D: TRBD1
CDR3: CASSLGTGVQFF
DNA: TGTGCTAGCAGCTTAGGGACAGGGGTGCAGTTCTTC

V: TRBV6-4
J: TRBJ2-7
size: -
D: -
CDR3: CASSDRRMNSYEQYF
DNA: TGTGCCAGCAGTGATAGGAGAATGAACTCCTACGAGCAGTACTTC

V: TRBV6-1
J: TRBJ2-5
size: -
D: TRBD2
CDR3: CASSVASGGLYQETQYF
DNA: TGTGCCAGCAGTGTGGCTAGCGGGGGCCTGTACCAAGAGACCCAGTACTTC

V: TRBV12-3/TRBV12-4
J: TRBJ1-1
size: -
D: -
CDR3: CASSEQGAEAFF
DNA: TGTGCCAGCAGCGAACAGGGCGCTGAAGCTTTCTTT

V: TRBV7-9
J: TRBJ2-6
size: -
D: TRBD2
CDR3: CASSPKGGLAGGGANVLTF
DNA: TGTGCCAGCAGCCCGAAGGGGGGACTAGCGGGCGGTGGGGCCAACGTCCTGACTTTC

V: TRBV12-5
J: TRBJ1-3
size: -
D: -
CDR3: CASGLVLGSGNTIYF
DNA: TGTGCTAGTGGTTTGGTACTAGGGTCTGGAAACACCATATATTTT

V: TRBV3-1/TRBV3-2
J: TRBJ1-1
size: -
D: -
CDR3: CASSQWPLNTEAFF
DNA: TGTGCCAGCAGCCAATGGCCCCTGAACACTGAAGCTTTCTTT

V: TRBV27
J: TRBJ1-5
size: once
D: -
CDR3: CASSLRENQPQHF
DNA: TGTGCCAGCAGTTTGAGGGAAAATCAGCCCCAGCATTTT

V: TRBV28
J: TRBJ2-7
size: -
D: -
CDR3: CASSFLGANAAYEQYF
DNA: TGTGCCAGCAGCTTTTTAGGTGCAAACGCGGCCTACGAGCAGTACTTC

V: TRBV5-4
J: TRBJ2-2
size: -
D: -
CDR3: CASSLGSPLNTGELFF
DNA: TGTGCCAGCAGCTTGGGTAGCCCCCTGAACACCGGGGAGCTGTTTTTT

V: TRBV28
J: TRBJ2-7
size: -
D: -
CDR3: CASRASGLGEQYF
DNA: TGTGCCAGCAGGGCCTCAGGGCTAGGCGAGCAGTACTTC

V: TRBV5-1
J: TRBJ1-3
size: -
D: -
CDR3: CASGPGQISGNTIYF
DNA: TGCGCCAGCGGGCCCGGACAGATCTCTGGAAACACCATATATTTT

V: TRBV2
J: TRBJ2-5
size: -
D: TRBD1
CDR3: CASRKRQGKETQYF
DNA: TGTGCCAGCAGAAAAAGACAGGGGAAAGAGACCCAGTACTTC

V: TRBV2
J: TRBJ1-2
size: once
D: TRBD1
CDR3: CASSAQGNYGYTF
DNA: TGTGCCAGCAGCGCACAGGGGAACTATGGCTACACCTTC

V: TRBV27
J: TRBJ2-1
size: -
D: -
CDR3: CASSLSQGPFNEQFF
DNA: TGTGCCAGCAGTTTATCGCAGGGTCCGTTCAATGAGCAGTTCTTC

V: TRBV29-1
J: TRBJ2-3
size: -
D: -
CDR3: CSVEGLSKNRDTQYF
DNA: TGCAGCGTTGAAGGGCTTAGCAAAAATCGGGATACGCAGTATTTT

V: TRBV5-4
J: TRBJ2-3
size: once
D: TRBD2
CDR3: CASSLYGTTTDTQYF
DNA: TGTGCCAGCAGCTTGTACGGGACTACCACAGATACGCAGTATTTT

V: TRBV6-4
J: TRBJ2-1
size: -
D: TRBD2
CDR3: CASSILAGISNEQFF
DNA: TGTGCCAGCAGTATACTAGCGGGGATCAGCAATGAGCAGTTCTTC

V: TRBV2
J: TRBJ1-2
size: few
D: -
CDR3: CASSDPLSRDTIF
DNA: TGTGCCAGCAGTGATCCGCTCTCCCGGGACACTATCTTC

V: TRBV7-2
J: TRBJ1-2
size: once
D: -
CDR3: CASTHHGTPHGYTF
DNA: TGTGCCAGCACCCACCACGGGACTCCGCATGGCTACACCTTC

V: TRBV6-5
J: TRBJ1-1
size: -
D: -
CDR3: CASSSQNTEAFF
DNA: TGTGCCAGCAGTAGCCAGAACACTGAAGCTTTCTTT

V: TRBV19
J: TRBJ1-1
size: -
D: -
CDR3: CASSIGFTEAFF
DNA: TGTGCCAGTAGTATCGGTTTTACTGAAGCTTTCTTT

V: TRBV19
J: TRBJ2-5
size: few
D: -
CDR3: CASSPGHTYQETQYF
DNA: TGTGCCAGTAGTCCGGGACACACGTACCAAGAGACCCAGTACTTC

V: TRBV5-4
J: TRBJ2-2
size: -
D: TRBD1
CDR3: CASSRGQGRNTGELFF
DNA: TGTGCCAGCAGCCGGGGACAGGGGCGGAACACCGGGGAGCTGTTTTTT

V: TRBV9
J: TRBJ1-6
size: -
D: -
CDR3: CASSARTGTPGSPLHF
DNA: TGTGCCAGCAGCGCCAGAACCGGGACTCCCGGATCACCCCTCCACTTT

V: TRBV7-9
J: TRBJ1-2
size: once
D: -
CDR3: CASNNPEGVDGYTF
DNA: TGTGCCAGCAACAACCCGGAGGGCGTCGATGGCTACACCTTC

V: TRBV6-5
J: TRBJ1-2
size: -
D: TRBD1
CDR3: CASSYTPGQNYGYTF
DNA: TGTGCCAGCAGTTACACCCCGGGACAGAACTATGGCTACACCTTC

V: TRBV19
J: TRBJ2-7
size: -
D: TRBD2
CDR3: CASRQNSGRLYEQYF
DNA: TGTGCCAGTAGGCAGAATAGCGGGAGGCTCTACGAGCAGTACTTC

V: TRBV3-1/TRBV3-2
J: TRBJ1-5
size: -
D: -
CDR3: CASSPDSYNQPQHF
DNA: TGTGCCAGCAGCCCGGACAGTTACAATCAGCCCCAGCATTTT

V: TRBV7-7
J: TRBJ2-5
size: -
D: -
CDR3: CASSLVSGDSFETQYF
DNA: TGTGCTAGCAGCTTAGTGTCAGGGGATTCCTTTGAGACCCAGTACTTC

V: TRBV4-1
J: TRBJ2-2
size: -
D: TRBD1
CDR3: CASSQVMRGQANTGELFF
DNA: TGCGCCAGCAGCCAAGTAATGAGGGGACAGGCCAACACCGGGGAGCTGTTTTTT

V: TRBV4-1
J: TRBJ1-2
size: few
D: -
CDR3: CATHGGKTYGYTF
DNA: TGCGCCACCCATGGGGGGAAAACCTATGGCTACACCTTC

V: TRBV3-1/TRBV3-2
J: TRBJ2-1
size: -
D: -
CDR3: CASSYGDTMGNEQFF
DNA: TGTGCCAGCTCCTACGGGGATACGATGGGCAATGAGCAGTTCTTC

V: TRBV18
J: TRBJ1-3
size: -
D: -
CDR3: CASSGGISGNTIYF
DNA: TGTGCCAGTTCAGGAGGGATCTCTGGAAACACCATATATTTT

V: TRBV25-1
J: TRBJ2-1
size: few
D: -
CDR3: CASSGNRVQNEQFF
DNA: TGTGCCAGCAGTGGTAACAGGGTACAAAATGAGCAGTTCTTC

V: TRBV5-1
J: TRBJ2-2
size: -
D: TRBD2
CDR3: CASSLALAGPTGELFF
DNA: TGCGCCAGCAGCTTGGCCTTAGCGGGGCCCACCGGGGAGCTGTTTTTT

V: TRBV5-1
J: TRBJ2-5
size: -
D: TRBD2
CDR3: CASSLELAGGVETQYF
DNA: TGCGCCAGCAGCTTGGAACTAGCGGGAGGGGTGGAGACCCAGTACTTC

V: TRBV28
J: TRBJ2-5
size: -
D: TRBD2
CDR3: CASSYGSRGRGETQYF
DNA: TGTGCCAGCAGTTATGGTTCCCGCGGGAGAGGTGAGACCCAGTACTTC